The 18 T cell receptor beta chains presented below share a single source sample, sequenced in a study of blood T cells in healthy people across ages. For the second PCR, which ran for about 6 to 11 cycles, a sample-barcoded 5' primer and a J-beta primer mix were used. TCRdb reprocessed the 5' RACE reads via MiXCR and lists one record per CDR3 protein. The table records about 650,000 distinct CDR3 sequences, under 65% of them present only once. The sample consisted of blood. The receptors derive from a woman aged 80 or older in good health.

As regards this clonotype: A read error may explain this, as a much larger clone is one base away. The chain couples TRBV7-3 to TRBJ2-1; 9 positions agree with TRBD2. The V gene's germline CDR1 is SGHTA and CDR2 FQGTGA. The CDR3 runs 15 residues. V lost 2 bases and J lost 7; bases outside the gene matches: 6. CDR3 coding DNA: TGTGCCAGCAGCTTAGGAGTAGCGGGAGCGAATGAGCAGTTCTTC. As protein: CASSLGVAGANEQFF.

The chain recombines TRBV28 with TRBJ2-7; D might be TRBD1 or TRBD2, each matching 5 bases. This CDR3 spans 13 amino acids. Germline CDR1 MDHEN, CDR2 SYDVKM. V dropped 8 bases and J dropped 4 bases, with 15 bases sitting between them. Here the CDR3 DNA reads TGTGCCAGCGAGCCGGGACGTAGTTACGAGCAGTACTTC. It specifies CASEPGRSYEQYF.

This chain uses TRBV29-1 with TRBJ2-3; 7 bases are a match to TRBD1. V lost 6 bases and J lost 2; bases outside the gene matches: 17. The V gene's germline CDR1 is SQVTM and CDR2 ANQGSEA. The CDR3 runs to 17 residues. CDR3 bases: TGCAGCGTGTGGGGATCCGGGACAGAAGTTGCCACAGATACGCAGTATTTT. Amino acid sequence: CSVWGSGTEVATDTQYF.

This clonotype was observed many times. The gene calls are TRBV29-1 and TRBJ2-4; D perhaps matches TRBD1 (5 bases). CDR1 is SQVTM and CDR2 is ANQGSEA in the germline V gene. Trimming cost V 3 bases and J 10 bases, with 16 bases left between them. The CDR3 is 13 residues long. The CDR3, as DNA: TGCAGCGTTGATGACGCGCCAGGGTCAATTCAGTACTTC. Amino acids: CSVDDAPGSIQYF.

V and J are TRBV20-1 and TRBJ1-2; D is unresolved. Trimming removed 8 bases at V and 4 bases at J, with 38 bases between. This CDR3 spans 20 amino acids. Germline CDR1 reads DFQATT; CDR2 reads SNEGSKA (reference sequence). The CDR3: CSSLAPATNPRNGQGYGYTF. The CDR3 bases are TGCAGTTCCCTAGCCCCTGCCACTAACCCCAGAAACGGGCAAGGCTATGGCTACACCTTC.

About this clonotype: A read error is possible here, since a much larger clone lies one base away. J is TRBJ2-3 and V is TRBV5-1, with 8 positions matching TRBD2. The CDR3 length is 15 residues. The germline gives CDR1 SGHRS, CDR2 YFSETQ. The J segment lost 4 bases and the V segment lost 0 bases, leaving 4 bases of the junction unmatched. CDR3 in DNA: TGCGCCAGCAGCTTGGAGCGGGGGAACGCAGATACGCAGTATTTT. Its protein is CASSLERGNADTQYF. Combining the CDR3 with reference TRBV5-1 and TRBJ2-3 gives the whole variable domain KAGVTQTPRYLIKTRGQQVTLSCSPISGHRSVSWYQQTPGQGLQFLFEYFSETQRNKGNFPGRFSGRQFSNSRSEMNVSTLELGDSALYLCASSLERGNADTQYFGPGTRLTVL.

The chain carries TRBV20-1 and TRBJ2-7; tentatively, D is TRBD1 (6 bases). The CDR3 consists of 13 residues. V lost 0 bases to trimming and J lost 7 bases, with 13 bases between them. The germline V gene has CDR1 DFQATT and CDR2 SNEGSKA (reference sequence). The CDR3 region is CSARDVGADEQYF. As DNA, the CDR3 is TGCAGTGCTAGAGATGTGGGGGCGGATGAGCAGTACTTC.

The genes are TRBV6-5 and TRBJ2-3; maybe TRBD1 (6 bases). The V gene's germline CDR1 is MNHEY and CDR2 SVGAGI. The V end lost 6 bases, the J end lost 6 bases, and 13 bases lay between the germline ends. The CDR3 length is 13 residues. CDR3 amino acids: CASRTQGSDTQYF. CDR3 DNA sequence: TGTGCCAGCAGGACCCAGGGGTCTGATACGCAGTATTTT.

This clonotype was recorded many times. DNA for the CDR3: TGTGCCAGCAGCGTAGGCAGTTGGGCGACAGATACGCAGTATTTT. Translating it yields CASSVGSWATDTQYF. V and J are TRBV9 and TRBJ2-3, with D hard to call. The CDR3 covers 15 residues. Germline V gene lookup returns CDR1 SGDLS and CDR2 YYNGEE. Trimming shortened V by 0 bases and J by 3 bases, and 11 bases separated the two germline ends. Complete variable domain (other parts from reference TRBV9 and TRBJ2-3): DSGVTQTPKHLITATGQRVTLRCSPRSGDLSVYWYQQSLDQGLQFLIQYYNGEERAKGNILERFSAQQFPDLHSELNLSSLELGDSALYFCASSVGSWATDTQYFGPGTRLTVL.

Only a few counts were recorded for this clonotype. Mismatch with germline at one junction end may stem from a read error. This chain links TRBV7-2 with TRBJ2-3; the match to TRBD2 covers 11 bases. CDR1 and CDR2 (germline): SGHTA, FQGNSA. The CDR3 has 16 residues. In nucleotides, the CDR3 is TGTGCCAACAGCCCCTTTAGCGGGAGGGCAGCAGATACGCAGTATTTT. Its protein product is CANSPFSGRAADTQYF.

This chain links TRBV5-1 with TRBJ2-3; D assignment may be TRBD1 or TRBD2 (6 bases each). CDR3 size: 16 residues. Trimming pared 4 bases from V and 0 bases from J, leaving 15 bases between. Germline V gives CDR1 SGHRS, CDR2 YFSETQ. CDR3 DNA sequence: TGCGCCAGCAGCGAGGCCCCCGGGGGCAGCACAGATACGCAGTATTTT. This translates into CASSEAPGGSTDTQYF.

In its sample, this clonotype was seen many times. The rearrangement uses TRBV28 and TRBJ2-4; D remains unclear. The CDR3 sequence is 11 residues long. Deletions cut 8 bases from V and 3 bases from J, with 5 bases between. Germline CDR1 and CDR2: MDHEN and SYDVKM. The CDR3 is CASPNKNIQYF. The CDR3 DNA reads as TGTGCCAGCCCCAACAAAAACATTCAGTACTTC.

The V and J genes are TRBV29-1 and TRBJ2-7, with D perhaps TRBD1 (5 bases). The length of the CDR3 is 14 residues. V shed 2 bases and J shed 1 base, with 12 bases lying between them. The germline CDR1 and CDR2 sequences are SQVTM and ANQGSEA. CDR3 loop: CSVELNPGSYEQYF. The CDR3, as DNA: TGCAGCGTTGAACTTAACCCAGGGTCCTACGAGCAGTACTTC.

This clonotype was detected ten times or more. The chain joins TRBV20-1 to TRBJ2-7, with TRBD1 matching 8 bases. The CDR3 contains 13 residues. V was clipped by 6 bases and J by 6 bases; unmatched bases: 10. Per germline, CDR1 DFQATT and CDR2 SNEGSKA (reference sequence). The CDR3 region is CSADRGIGGEQYF. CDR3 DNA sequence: TGCAGTGCCGACAGGGGTATTGGGGGCGAGCAGTACTTC.

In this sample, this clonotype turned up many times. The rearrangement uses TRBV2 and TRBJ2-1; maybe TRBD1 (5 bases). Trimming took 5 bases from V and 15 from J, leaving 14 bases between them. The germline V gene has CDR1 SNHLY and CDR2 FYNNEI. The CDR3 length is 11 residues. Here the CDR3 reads CASSPSRVGFF. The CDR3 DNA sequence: TGTGCCAGCAGTCCGTCCAGGGTCGGGTTCTTC.

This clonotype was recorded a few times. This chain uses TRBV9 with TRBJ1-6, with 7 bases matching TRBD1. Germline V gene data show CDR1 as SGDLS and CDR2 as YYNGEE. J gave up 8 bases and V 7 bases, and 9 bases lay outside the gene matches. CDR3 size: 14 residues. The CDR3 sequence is CASGGQPWDSPLHF. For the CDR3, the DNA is TGTGCCAGCGGGGGACAGCCATGGGATTCACCCCTCCACTTT.

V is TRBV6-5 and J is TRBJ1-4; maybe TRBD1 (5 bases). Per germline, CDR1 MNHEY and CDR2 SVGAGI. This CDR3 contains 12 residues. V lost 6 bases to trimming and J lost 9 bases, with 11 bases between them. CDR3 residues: CASSPGRKKLFF. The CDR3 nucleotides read TGTGCCAGCAGCCCGGGACGGAAAAAACTGTTTTTT.

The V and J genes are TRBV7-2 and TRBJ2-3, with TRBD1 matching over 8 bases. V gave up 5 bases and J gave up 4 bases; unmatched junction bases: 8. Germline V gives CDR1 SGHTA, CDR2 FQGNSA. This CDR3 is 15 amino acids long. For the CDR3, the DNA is TGTGCCAGCAGCCCGGGGAGGACAGGGTCAGATACGCAGTATTTT. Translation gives CASSPGRTGSDTQYF.